This paragraph covers one TCR beta chain sequence. This entry is derived from a study of blood T cell repertoires in COVID-19. Patients of the Seattle cohort, enrolled during active infection, were followed longitudinally. The data were produced by immunoSEQ multiplex PCR, yet TCRdb's version contains in-frame clones alone and is incomplete. The sample consists of about 98,000 clones, about nine tenths of them appearing once. This TCR was recovered from a woman aged 45 to 65 with COVID-19, enrolled during active disease. Sequences were obtained from peripheral blood.

The CDR3 nucleotides are TGTGCCAGCAGCTTAAGCCGGGATTCACCCCTCCACTTT. Translating gives CASSLSRDSPLHF. This rearrangement joins TRBV7-3 to TRBJ1-6, with D hard to call. Germline CDR1 SGHTA, CDR2 FQGTGA. Trimming removed 1 base from V and 8 bases from J, with 6 bases in between. The CDR3 covers 13 residues. Looking up the rest from reference TRBV7-3 and TRBJ1-6 gives the full variable domain: GAGVSQTPSNKVTEKGKYVELRCDPISGHTALYWYRQSLGQGPEFLIYFQGTGAADDSGLPNDRFFAVRPEGSVSTLKIQRTERGDSAVYLCASSLSRDSPLHFGNGTRLTVT.